This T cell receptor beta chain came from a study of Graves' ophthalmopathy and Graves' hyperthyroidism. Transcripts of RNA were the source for amplifying TCR beta CDR3 regions. First-round RT-PCR relied on HTBI primers, and a second-round multiplex PCR came next. TCRdb independently ran MiXCR on the multiplex PCR reads; one entry per CDR3 protein. This sample yields about 740,000 distinct CDR3 sequences, of which 35% to 50% are seen a single time; 44% belongs to the top ten. The CDR3 runs 13 residues. Per germline, CDR1 DFQATT and CDR2 SNEGSKA (reference sequence). Losses at the gene ends were 2 bases for V and 13 bases for J; bases not matched to a gene: 12.

This receptor was identified in an adult man with Graves' ophthalmopathy. The sample was peripheral blood. V and J are TRBV20-1 and TRBJ2-5; 8 nucleotides match TRBD1. The CDR3 loop reads CSARTGGIGPVYF. DNA of the CDR3: TGCAGTGCTAGAACAGGGGGGATTGGTCCTGTGTACTTC.